The rows below give T cell receptor beta chains drawn from one sample of a study of OX40 agonist ivuxolimab in advanced cancers. The repertoire was sequenced with immunoSEQ multiplex PCR; TCRdb's copy has only in-frame clones and lacks some. The table has 45,000 to 60,000 clones, approximately 83% seen once. The input for sequencing was CD4+ or CD8+ T cells sorted from blood, taken in a trial of the OX40 agonist ivuxolimab. These receptors were taken from an adult with an advanced solid tumor such as melanoma, head and neck, liver or kidney cancer. CDR3s include the opening cysteine and the closing phenylalanine or tryptophan. D genes are given only for firm matches. A row's size may be missing; if present it is once, few, many or a size class.

size | J | V | D | DNA | CDR3
. | TRBJ2-3 | TRBV4-3 | . | TGCGCCAGCAGCCAAGACAGGAGTTATTTCACAGATACGCAGTATTTT | CASSQDRSYFTDTQYF
. | TRBJ1-4 | TRBV2 | . | TGTGCCAGCAGATCCCGTGCAGAGGGGGCTAATGAAAAACTGTTTTTT | CASRSRAEGANEKLFF
once | TRBJ2-5 | TRBV7-2 | . | TGTGCCAGCAGCTTCGGGATTCAAGAGACCCAGTACTTC | CASSFGIQETQYF
. | TRBJ1-5 | TRBV11-3 | . | TGTGCCAGCAGCTTGGGGGAGAATCAGCCCCAGCATTTT | CASSLGENQPQHF
. | TRBJ2-5 | TRBV7-2 | TRBD2 | TGTGCCAGCAGCTCGATGGGACTAGCGGCCTCGGGGACCCAGTACTTC | CASSSMGLAASGTQYF
. | TRBJ1-5 | TRBV28 | . | TGTGCCAGCAGCTTACAGGGAAATCAGCCCCAGCATTTT | CASSLQGNQPQHF
. | TRBJ1-2 | TRBV6-5 | . | TGTGCCAGCAGTTACTCGGGAGAAGGCAGCTATGGCTACACCTTC | CASSYSGEGSYGYTF
. | TRBJ1-1 | TRBV9 | . | TGTGCCAGCAGCGCGAGGGGGGCTGGTGTCACTGAAGCTTTCTTT | CASSARGAGVTEAFF
few | TRBJ1-1 | TRBV19 | . | TGTGCCAGTAGGGTCCGGGTGAACACTGAAGCTTTCTTT | CASRVRVNTEAFF
. | TRBJ2-1 | TRBV6-5 | TRBD1 | TGTGCCAGCAGTTTTCGGACAGGGGGGATAAATGAGCAGTTCTTC | CASSFRTGGINEQFF
. | TRBJ1-1 | TRBV19 | TRBD1 | TGTGCCAGTAGCCCCCACGACAGGGGGGGGCCTATGAACACTGAAGCTTTCTTT | CASSPHDRGGPMNTEAFF
. | TRBJ1-4 | TRBV9 | TRBD1 | TGTGCCAGCAGCCGAACAGGGGCAACTAATGAAAAACTGTTTTTT | CASSRTGATNEKLFF
. | TRBJ2-1 | TRBV7-9 | . | TGTGCCAGCAGCTTATATGCCAATGAGCAGTTCTTC | CASSLYANEQFF
once | TRBJ2-2 | TRBV19 | . | TGTGCCAGTAATCTCGATGGTGGGGCCGGGGAGCTGTTTTTT | CASNLDGGAGELFF
. | TRBJ1-1 | TRBV11-2 | . | TGTGCCAGCAGCTCACGAGGGGGAGGGGACACTGAAGCTTTCTTT | CASSSRGGGDTEAFF
. | TRBJ1-2 | TRBV18 | . | TGTGCCAGCTCACCAGTGGCAACCGACTATGGCTACACCTTC | CASSPVATDYGYTF
. | TRBJ1-5 | TRBV10-2 | . | TGCGCCAGCAGTGAAGCCGACAATCAGCCCCAGCATTTT | CASSEADNQPQHF
. | TRBJ2-7 | TRBV7-9 | . | TGTGCCAGCAGCTTTGACGGGATGGGGGAGCAGTACTTC | CASSFDGMGEQYF
. | TRBJ1-5 | TRBV30 | . | TGTGCCTGGAGTGCCTCCGTAGCCCAGCCCCAGCATTTT | CAWSASVAQPQHF
. | TRBJ2-3 | TRBV11-3 | . | TGTGCCAGCAGCTCCCGCGCCACAGGTCCCCGGTGGGAAGATACGCAGTATTTT | CASSSRATGPRWEDTQYF
. | TRBJ2-2 | TRBV7-8 | . | TGTGCCAGCAGCCTAGGTCCCGGGGAGCTGTTTTTT | CASSLGPGELFF
few | TRBJ1-6 | TRBV30 | TRBD1 | TGTGCCTGGAGTGGGATGGACAGGGGACCCCTCCACTTT | CAWSGMDRGPLHF
. | TRBJ1-1 | TRBV6-5 | . | TGTGCCAGCAGGCCTTTTGGGACTGGCGGGGCTTTCTTT | CASRPFGTGGAFF
. | TRBJ2-3 | TRBV9 | TRBD2 | TGTGCCAGCAGTGACGGGGGGGCCACAGATACGCAGTATTTT | CASSDGGATDTQYF
. | TRBJ2-1 | TRBV9 | TRBD2 | TGTGCCAGCAGCCCCGACGGGGGGGGATACAATGAGCAGTTCTTC | CASSPDGGGYNEQFF
. | TRBJ1-5 | TRBV7-9 | . | TGTGCCAGCAGCTCGAACAATCAGCCCCAGCATTTT | CASSSNNQPQHF
. | TRBJ2-2 | TRBV7-3 | TRBD2 | TGTGCCAGCAGCCCGGGACTAGCGGGAGTATCGGGGGAGCTGTTTTTT | CASSPGLAGVSGELFF
once | TRBJ2-5 | TRBV7-3 | . | TGTGCCAGCAGCTTCGGACCCCAAGAGACCCAGTACTTC | CASSFGPQETQYF
. | TRBJ2-7 | TRBV27 | . | TGTGCCAGCAGTTTAAGAGCAGGGGGGGTATACGAGCAGTACTTC | CASSLRAGGVYEQYF
. | TRBJ2-7 | TRBV11-2 | . | TGTGCCAGCAGCTTGGACCGCCATTCCCACGAGCAGTACTTC | CASSLDRHSHEQYF
medium-sized | TRBJ2-7 | TRBV2 | . | TGTGCCAGCAGTAGAACGGCCTACGAGCAGTACTTC | CASSRTAYEQYF
. | TRBJ1-3 | TRBV7-8 | . | TGTGCCAGCAGCCCTAACAGGGTGCCCTCTGGAAACACCATATATTTT | CASSPNRVPSGNTIYF
. | TRBJ2-5 | TRBV7-9 | . | TGTGCCAGCAGCTTTCAGTCAGCGGCAGAGACCCAGTACTTC | CASSFQSAAETQYF
few | TRBJ1-3 | TRBV6-1 | TRBD1 | TGTGCCAGCGACCCCCAGAGACAGGGGGCAAACACCATATATTTT | CASDPQRQGANTIYF
. | TRBJ2-7 | TRBV18 | . | TGTGCCAGCTCGGGGGACGTTCTGACCTACGAGCAGTACTTC | CASSGDVLTYEQYF
. | TRBJ1-2 | TRBV19 | . | TGTGCCAGTAGTAGGGTGCCCACATCCTATGGCTACACCTTC | CASSRVPTSYGYTF
once | TRBJ1-1 | TRBV6-5 | . | TGTGCCTCGGTGGGGCAGTACACTGAAGCTTTCTTT | CASVGQYTEAFF
. | TRBJ2-3 | TRBV7-2 | TRBD2 | TGTGCCAGCAGCCCTGGGGCTAGCGGGTCTTATACGCAGTATTTT | CASSPGASGSYTQYF
once | TRBJ2-1 | TRBV4-2 | TRBD2 | TGTGCCAGCAGCCAGGGCGGGAGGGGGGACAATGAGCAGTTCTTC | CASSQGGRGDNEQFF
. | TRBJ2-3 | TRBV5-1 | . | TGCGCCAGCAGCCTTTGGGGCACAGATACGCAGTATTTT | CASSLWGTDTQYF
. | TRBJ2-7 | TRBV5-4 | TRBD1 | TGTGCCAGCAGCATGGGACAGGGTCTAGCCTACGAGCAGTACTTC | CASSMGQGLAYEQYF
. | TRBJ2-5 | TRBV27 | . | TGTGCCAGCAGTCCCTACCCCGGGGGCGGACAAGAGACCCAGTACTTC | CASSPYPGGGQETQYF